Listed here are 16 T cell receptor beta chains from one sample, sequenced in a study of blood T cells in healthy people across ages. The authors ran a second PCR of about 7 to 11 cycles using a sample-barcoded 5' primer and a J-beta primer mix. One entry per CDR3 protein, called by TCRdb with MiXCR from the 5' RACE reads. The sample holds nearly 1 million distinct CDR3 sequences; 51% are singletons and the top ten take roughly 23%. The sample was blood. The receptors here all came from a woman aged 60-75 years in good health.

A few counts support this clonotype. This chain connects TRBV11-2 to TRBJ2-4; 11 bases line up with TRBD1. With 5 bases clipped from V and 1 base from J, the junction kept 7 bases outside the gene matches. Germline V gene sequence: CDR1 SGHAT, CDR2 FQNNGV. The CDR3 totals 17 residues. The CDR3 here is CASSPGTGGYAKNIQYF. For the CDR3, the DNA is TGTGCCAGCAGCCCCGGGACAGGGGGTTATGCCAAAAACATTCAGTACTTC.

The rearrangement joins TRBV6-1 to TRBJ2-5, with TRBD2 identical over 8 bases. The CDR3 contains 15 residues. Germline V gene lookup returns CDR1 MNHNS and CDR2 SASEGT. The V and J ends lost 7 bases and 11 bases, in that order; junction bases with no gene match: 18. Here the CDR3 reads CASNTIGASGFEQYF. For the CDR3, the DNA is TGTGCCAGCAATACTATAGGGGCTAGCGGGTTTGAGCAGTACTTC.

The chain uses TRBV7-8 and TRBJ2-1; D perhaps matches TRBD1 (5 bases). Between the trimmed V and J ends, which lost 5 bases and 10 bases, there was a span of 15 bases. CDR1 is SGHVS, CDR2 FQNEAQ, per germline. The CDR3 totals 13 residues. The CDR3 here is CASSQGAAYEQFF. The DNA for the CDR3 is TGTGCCAGCAGCCAAGGGGCTGCCTACGAGCAGTTCTTC.

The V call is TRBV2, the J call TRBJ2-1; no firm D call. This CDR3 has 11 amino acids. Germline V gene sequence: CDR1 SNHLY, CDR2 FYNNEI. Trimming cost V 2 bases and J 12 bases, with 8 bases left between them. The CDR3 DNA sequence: TGTGCCAGCAGTGAACCAGCGAGGCAGTTCTTC. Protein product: CASSEPARQFF.

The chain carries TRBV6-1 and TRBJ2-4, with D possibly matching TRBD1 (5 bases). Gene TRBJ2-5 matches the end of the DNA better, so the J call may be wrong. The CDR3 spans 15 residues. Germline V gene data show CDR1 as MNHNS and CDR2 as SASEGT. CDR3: CASNSLGPTQETQYF. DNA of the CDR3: TGTGCCAGCAACTCCCTGGGGCCGACACAAGAGACCCAGTACTTC.

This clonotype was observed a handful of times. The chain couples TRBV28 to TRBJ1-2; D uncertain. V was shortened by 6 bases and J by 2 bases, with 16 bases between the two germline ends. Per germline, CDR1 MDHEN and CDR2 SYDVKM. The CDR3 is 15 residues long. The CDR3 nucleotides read TGTGCCAGCAGCCCCTCAGCTGTCACCAACTATGGCTACACCTTC. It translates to CASSPSAVTNYGYTF.

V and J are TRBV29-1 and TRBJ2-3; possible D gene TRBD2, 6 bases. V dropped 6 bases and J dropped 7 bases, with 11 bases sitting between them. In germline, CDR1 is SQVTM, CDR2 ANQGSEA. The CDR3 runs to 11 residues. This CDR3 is CSVVLAHTQYF. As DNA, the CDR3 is TGCAGCGTCGTACTAGCCCATACGCAGTATTTT.

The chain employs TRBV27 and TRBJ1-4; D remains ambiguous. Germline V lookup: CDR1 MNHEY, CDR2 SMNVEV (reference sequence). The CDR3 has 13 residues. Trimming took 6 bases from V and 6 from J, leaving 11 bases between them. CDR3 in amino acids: CASSGWGDEKLFF. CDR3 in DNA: TGTGCCAGCAGCGGATGGGGTGATGAAAAACTGTTTTTT.

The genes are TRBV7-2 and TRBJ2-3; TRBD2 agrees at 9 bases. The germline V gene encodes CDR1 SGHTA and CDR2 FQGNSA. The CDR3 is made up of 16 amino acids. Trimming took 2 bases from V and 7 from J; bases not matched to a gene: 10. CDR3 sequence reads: CASSLLPAGGSNTQYF. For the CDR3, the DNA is TGTGCCAGCAGCTTACTTCCAGCGGGAGGCTCGAATACGCAGTATTTT. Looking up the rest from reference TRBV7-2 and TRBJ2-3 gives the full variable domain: GAGVSQSPSNKVTEKGKDVELRCDPISGHTALYWYRQSLGQGLEFLIYFQGNSAPDKSGLPSDRFSAERTGGSVSTLTIQRTQQEDSAVYLCASSLLPAGGSNTQYFGPGTRLTVL.

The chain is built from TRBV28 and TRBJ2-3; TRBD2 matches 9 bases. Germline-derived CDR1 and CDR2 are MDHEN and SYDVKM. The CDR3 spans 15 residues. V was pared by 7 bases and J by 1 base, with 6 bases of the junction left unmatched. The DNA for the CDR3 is TGTGCCAGCACCCCTAGCGGGGAAGGCACAGATACGCAGTATTTT. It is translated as CASTPSGEGTDTQYF.

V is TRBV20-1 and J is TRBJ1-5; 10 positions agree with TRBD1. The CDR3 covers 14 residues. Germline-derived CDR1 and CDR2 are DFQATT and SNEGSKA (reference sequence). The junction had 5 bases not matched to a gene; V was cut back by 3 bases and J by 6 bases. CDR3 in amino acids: CSARTGGLSQPQHF. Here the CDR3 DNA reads TGCAGTGCTAGGACAGGGGGCTTGAGTCAGCCCCAGCATTTT.

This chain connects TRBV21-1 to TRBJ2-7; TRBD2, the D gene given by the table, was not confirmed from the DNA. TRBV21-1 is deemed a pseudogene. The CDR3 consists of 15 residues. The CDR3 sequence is CASSNEARLPYEQYF. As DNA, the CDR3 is TGTGCCAGCAGCAATGAGGCCCGTCTACCCTACGAGCAGTACTTC.

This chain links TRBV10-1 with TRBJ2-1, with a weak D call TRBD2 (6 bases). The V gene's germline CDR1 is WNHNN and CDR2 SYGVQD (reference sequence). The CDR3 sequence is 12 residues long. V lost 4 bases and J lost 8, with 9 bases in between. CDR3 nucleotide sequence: TGCGCCAGCAGTGTTGGGGAGGATGAGCAGTTCTTC. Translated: CASSVGEDEQFF.

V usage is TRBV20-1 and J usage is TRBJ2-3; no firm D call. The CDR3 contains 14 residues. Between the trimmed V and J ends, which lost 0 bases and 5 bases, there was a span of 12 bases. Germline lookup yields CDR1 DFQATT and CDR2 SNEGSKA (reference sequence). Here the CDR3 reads CSARDPISVDTQYF. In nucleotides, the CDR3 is TGCAGTGCTAGAGATCCGATTTCGGTAGATACGCAGTATTTT.

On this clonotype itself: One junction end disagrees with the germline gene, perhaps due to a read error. Written as DNA, the CDR3 is TGCAATGCTAGCGTATCGGTCCGTACCTACGAGCAGTACTTC. Residues: CNASVSVRTYEQYF. The chain joins TRBV20-1 to TRBJ2-7, with a weak D call TRBD2 (6 bases). Germline V gene lookup returns CDR1 DFQATT and CDR2 SNEGSKA (reference sequence). The CDR3 consists of 14 residues.

The CDR3: CSAVLAGAEQYF. In nucleotides, the CDR3 is TGCAGTGCGGTTTTAGCGGGAGCCGAGCAGTACTTC. The gene calls are TRBV20-1 and TRBJ2-7, with 9 bases aligning to TRBD2. The CDR3 runs 12 residues. Looked up from germline, CDR1 is DFQATT and CDR2 is SNEGSKA (reference sequence). V shed 6 bases and J 6 bases; nucleotides not matched to a gene: 6.